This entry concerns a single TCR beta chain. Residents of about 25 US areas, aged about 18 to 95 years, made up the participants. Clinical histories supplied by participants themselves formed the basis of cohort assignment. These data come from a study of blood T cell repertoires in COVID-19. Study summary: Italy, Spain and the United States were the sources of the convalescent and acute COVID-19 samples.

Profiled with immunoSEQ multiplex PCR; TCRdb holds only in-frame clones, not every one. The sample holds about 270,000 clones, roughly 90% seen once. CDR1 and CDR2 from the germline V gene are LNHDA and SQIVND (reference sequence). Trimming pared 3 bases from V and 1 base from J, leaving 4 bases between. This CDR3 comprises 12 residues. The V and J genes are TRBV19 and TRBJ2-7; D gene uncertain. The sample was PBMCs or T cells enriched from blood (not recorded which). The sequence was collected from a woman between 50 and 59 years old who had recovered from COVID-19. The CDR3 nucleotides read TGTGCCAGTAGTATTCAGTCCTACGAGCAGTACTTC. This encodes CASSIQSYEQYF.